This T cell receptor beta chain came from a study of molecular identifiers for immune sequencing clone quantification. Study findings and constraints: It was shown that clones above 20 RNA copies held over 98% of effector molecules, but under 1% in naive cells. One cell's worth of spiked Jurkat TCR RNA was reportedly detectable among about a million naive cells.

TCRdb redid the calling of the PCR reads with MiXCR, one entry per CDR3 protein. The sample shows fewer than 100,000 distinct CDR3 sequences, 21% of them seen only once. Note on this clonotype: Its specificity is not known.

The CDR3 contains 13 residues. V was shortened by 6 bases and J by 5 bases, with 11 bases between the two germline ends. Based on a CD8+CD4-CCR7+CD45RA+ profile, naive CD8 T cells were sorted. This chain joins TRBV12-3 or TRBV12-4 and TRBJ2-4, with D perhaps being TRBD1 or TRBD2 (5 bases each). The sequenced sample was naive CD8+ T cells from blood, with Jurkat cell RNA spiked in. The subset: FACS-sorted CD8+CD4-CCR7+CD45RA+ naive T cells. This sequence originates from a human donor in good health. Some libraries in this study had Jurkat cell RNA spiked in. Here the CDR3 DNA reads TGTGCCAGCAGATCCGGGGCCGAAAACATTCAGTACTTC. Translation gives CASRSGAENIQYF.